This TCR beta chain was sequenced for a study of blood T cell repertoires in COVID-19. Study-level background: COVID-19 samples collected from the United States, Italy and Spain covered acute and convalescent phases. T cells, B-cell-depleted T cells, or PBMCs supplied cDNA or gDNA.

Germline V gives CDR1 SGHDN, CDR2 FVKESK. The trim removed 4 bases at V and 6 bases at J, leaving 8 bases unmatched. This CDR3 spans 16 amino acids. Seattle patients were enrolled while actively infected and followed longitudinally. This clone was counted a single time. In the source study's methods: Amplifying reference gene primers gave estimates of nucleated cell counts. Some clones are missing from TCRdb's copy, which holds only in-frame ones; the method was immunoSEQ multiplex PCR. V and J calls and clone size are given by that table; D and trimming were obtained from the DNA. This sample has 200,000 to 250,000 clones, with 86% found just once.

The J gene is TRBJ2-3, the V gene TRBV14; TRBD2 aligns across 12 bases. Material for sequencing was peripheral blood. This TCR was sampled from a woman aged 45-60 years with COVID-19, enrolled during active disease. The CDR3 DNA is TGTGCCAGCAGCCGGAGACTAGCGGGGGTTGGGGATACGCAGTATTTT. Residues: CASSRRLAGVGDTQYF.